These 18 T cell receptor beta chains were sequenced from one sample in a study of shared clonotypes between healthy human individuals. Generated by immunoSEQ multiplex PCR, the TCRdb table keeps only in-frame clones and is missing some. The data show roughly 480,000 clones, around 80% seen once. The material sequenced was PBMCs. The receptors were gathered from a woman between 40 and 55 years old in good health. Some clones in this sample may be carry-over from other donors' samples.

This clone was observed many times. One end of the junction fails to match germline, which may point to a read error. This chain uses TRBV7-2 with TRBJ1-1, with D perhaps TRBD1 (5 bases). Germline values: CDR1 SGHTA, CDR2 FQGNSA. This CDR3 is built from 15 residues. Here the CDR3 DNA reads TGTGCCAGCAGCTTAGGACCACAGGTGAACGCTGAAGCTTTCTTT. Translated: CASSLGPQVNAEAFF.

The chain carries TRBV27 and TRBJ2-1; D might be TRBD2 (6 bases). This CDR3 has 17 amino acids. Trimming pared 7 bases from V and 8 bases from J, leaving 27 bases between. Germline lookup yields CDR1 MNHEY and CDR2 SMNVEV (reference sequence). Written as DNA, the CDR3 is TGTGCCAGCAAGAGCCCGTCCCTGGCGGGAAGGGTCTATGAGCAGTTCTTC. Amino acid sequence: CASKSPSLAGRVYEQFF.

This chain joins TRBV6-5 and TRBJ1-5; D is possibly TRBD1 (6 bases). Germline V gives CDR1 MNHEY, CDR2 SVGAGI. The V end lost 8 bases, the J end lost 0 bases, and 11 bases lay between the germline ends. The CDR3 consists of 14 residues. The CDR3 protein is CASAGHHSNQPQHF. The CDR3 DNA is TGTGCCAGCGCGGGACACCATAGCAATCAGCCCCAGCATTTT.

The chain is built from TRBV2 and TRBJ2-5; weak D call: TRBD1 (6 bases). V gave up 0 bases and J gave up 2 bases, with 13 bases separating them. The CDR3 covers 16 residues. Germline loops: CDR1 SNHLY, CDR2 FYNNEI. DNA of the CDR3: TGTGCCAGCAGTGAAGCCGGGGACAAATATCAAGAGACCCAGTACTTC. Translation gives CASSEAGDKYQETQYF.

The sample holds one count of this clone. This chain uses TRBV11-2 with TRBJ2-3, with D possibly TRBD2 on 6 matching bases. V was cut by 3 bases and J by 5 bases, with 12 bases left in between. This CDR3 is 14 amino acids long. Germline values: CDR1 SGHAT, CDR2 FQNNGV. The CDR3 bases are TGTGCCAGCAGCTTGATCGGGAGTAGAGATACGCAGTATTTT. This translates into CASSLIGSRDTQYF.

V gene TRBV7-2 combines with J gene TRBJ2-7; D uncertain. The length of the CDR3 is 15 residues. Germline assignment: CDR1 SGHTA and CDR2 FQGNSA. Trimming removed 2 bases from V and 2 bases from J, with 13 bases in between. CDR3 sequence (DNA): TGTGCCAGCAGCTTACGAGTGGCACCTCCCTACGAGCAGTACTTC. Translated: CASSLRVAPPYEQYF.

Points on this clone: A far larger clone is only one base removed, so a read error is likely. The chain recombines TRBV6-1 with TRBJ2-2; tentatively, D is TRBD1 or TRBD2 (5 bases each). V was clipped by 3 bases and J by 2 bases, with 7 bases between them. The germline gives CDR1 MNHNS, CDR2 SASEGT. This CDR3 spans 14 amino acids. The CDR3 reads CASSEGVNTGELFF. In DNA, the CDR3 is TGTGCCAGCAGTGAGGGGGTCAACACCGGGGAGCTGTTTTTT.

The chain is built from TRBV28 and TRBJ1-4; a possible D gene is TRBD1 (5 bases). Germline assignment: CDR1 MDHEN and CDR2 SYDVKM. Trimming removed 7 bases at V and 3 bases at J, with 12 bases between. The CDR3 runs to 14 residues. CDR3 sequence: CASNQQEPNEKLFF. CDR3 nucleotides: TGTGCCAGCAATCAACAGGAGCCTAATGAAAAACTGTTTTTT. Supplemented by reference TRBV28 and TRBJ1-4, the full variable domain reads DVKVTQSSRYLVKRTGEKVFLECVQDMDHENMFWYRQDPGLGLRLIYFSYDVKMKEKGDIPEGYSVSREKKERFSLILESASTNQTSMYLCASNQQEPNEKLFFGSGTQLSVL.

The chain links TRBV7-3 to TRBJ2-3; 7 bases match TRBD2. The V segment lost 0 bases and the J segment 0 bases; nucleotides outside the gene matches: 6. Germline-derived CDR1 and CDR2 are SGHTA and FQGTGA. This CDR3 has 17 residues. The DNA for the CDR3 is TGTGCCAGCAGCTTAACTACGGCGGGAGTAAGCACAGATACGCAGTATTTT. It encodes CASSLTTAGVSTDTQYF.

The gene calls are TRBV25-1 and TRBJ1-6, with D tentatively TRBD1 (6 bases). Germline-derived CDR1 and CDR2 are MGHDK and SYGVNS. The CDR3 loop spans 13 amino acids. V gave up 7 bases and J gave up 11 bases, with 15 bases separating them. The CDR3 region is CASIPSKGAPLHF. The CDR3, as DNA: TGTGCCAGCATCCCCTCCAAGGGGGCACCCCTCCACTTT.

The chain recombines TRBV5-3 with TRBJ2-7; 11 nucleotides align to TRBD1. TRBV5-3 is an ORF for which the function is uncertain. This CDR3 comprises 14 residues. V shed 4 bases, J shed 4 bases, and the junction held 4 bases outside the gene matches. DNA of the CDR3: TGTGCCAGAAGCCAGGGACAGGGGGATTACGAGCAGTACTTC. It codes for CARSQGQGDYEQYF.

The gene calls are TRBV6-1 and TRBJ2-3; possibly TRBD2 for D (6 bases). The CDR3 covers 13 residues. Trimming removed 6 bases at V and 4 bases at J, with 11 bases between. Germline V lookup: CDR1 MNHNS, CDR2 SASEGT. In nucleotides, the CDR3 is TGTGCCAGCAGGGGACTGCTACCAGATACGCAGTATTTT. Its protein product is CASRGLLPDTQYF.

This chain joins TRBV6-1 and TRBJ2-3; no clear D. Per the germline V gene, CDR1 is MNHNS and CDR2 is SASEGT. The CDR3 runs 14 residues. V was clipped by 0 bases and J by 0 bases, with 4 bases between them. The CDR3, as DNA: TGTGCCAGCAGTGAAGCGGACAGCACAGATACGCAGTATTTT. It translates to CASSEADSTDTQYF.

This clone has a count of ten or more. The chain employs TRBV27 and TRBJ1-4; unclear D gene. The CDR3 runs to 14 residues. V lost 4 bases to trimming and J lost 5 bases, with 11 bases between them. Germline V gene lookup returns CDR1 MNHEY and CDR2 SMNVEV (reference sequence). The CDR3 nucleotides are TGTGCCAGCAGTTCCGCCGGACGGAATGAAAAACTGTTTTTT. Its protein is CASSSAGRNEKLFF.

This clone appeared once. The rearrangement links TRBV28 to TRBJ2-7, with TRBD1 as a possible D gene (7 bases). The ends were cut back, 4 bases at V and 3 bases at J, with 13 bases in the middle. Germline V lookup: CDR1 MDHEN, CDR2 SYDVKM. The CDR3 sequence is 14 residues long. The CDR3 reads CASSSGGMLYEQYF. The CDR3 DNA is TGTGCCAGCAGTTCAGGGGGGATGCTCTACGAGCAGTACTTC.

The chain has TRBV2 and TRBJ2-5; weak D call: TRBD2 (6 bases). This CDR3 has 12 residues. The ends were cut back, 4 bases at V and 5 bases at J, with 8 bases in the middle. Germline CDR1 SNHLY, CDR2 FYNNEI. The CDR3 nucleotides are TGTGCCAGCAGTGGACTAGGGGAGACCCAGTACTTC. Encoded protein: CASSGLGETQYF. Full variable domain (outside the CDR3, taken from reference TRBV2 and TRBJ2-5): EPEVTQTPSHQVTQMGQEVILRCVPISNHLYFYWYRQILGQKVEFLVSFYNNEISEKSEIFDDQFSVERPDGSNFTLKIRSTKLEDSAMYFCASSGLGETQYFGPGTRLLVL.

This rearrangement joins TRBV21-1 to TRBJ1-2; the DNA was not used to check the table's D call, TRBD1. TRBV21-1 is deemed a pseudogene. This CDR3 spans 15 amino acids. CDR3 in DNA: TGTGCCAGCAGCAAAGAGGCGGACAGGCTCTATGGCTACACCTTC. This codes for CASSKEADRLYGYTF.

The V call is TRBV7-8, the J call TRBJ1-6; D unclear. The CDR3 is 13 residues long. V shed 7 bases and J shed 9 bases, with 13 bases lying between them. The V gene's germline CDR1 is SGHVS and CDR2 FQNEAQ. The CDR3 DNA reads as TGTGCCAGCACCCTCAACTGGGGTTCACCCCTCCACTTT. This encodes CASTLNWGSPLHF.